A selection of T cell receptor beta chains follows, all from one sample in a study of T cells in Graves' hyperthyroidism and ophthalmopathy. MiXCR, applied by TCRdb to the multiplex PCR reads, yields one record per CDR3 protein. The sample lists more than 450,000 distinct CDR3 sequences, 11% to 15% occurring once. Sequenced material: blood. The source is a woman in her forties with Graves' hyperthyroidism. Each CDR3 is given with its conserved first and last residue. The D gene is left open where the match is weak. Clone size is given for some rows only: seen once, a few or many times, or a class if the clone is expanded.

d_gene	abundance	j_gene	v_gene	CDR3aa	CDR3nt
NA	few	TRBJ1-2	TRBV28	CASTPLTGRVNYGYTF	TGTGCCAGCACCCCACTCACAGGGAGGGTAAACTATGGCTACACCTTC
NA	once	TRBJ2-5	TRBV15	CATSKSGDGETQYF	TGTGCCACCAGCAAATCAGGAGACGGGGAGACCCAGTACTTC
TRBD2	NA	TRBJ2-1	TRBV5-1	CASSLETSGIVNEQFF	TGCGCCAGCAGCTTGGAAACTAGCGGTATCGTCAATGAGCAGTTCTTC
NA	few	TRBJ1-1	TRBV7-9	CASSRTGTTNTEASF	TGTGCCAGCAGCCGAACCGGGACAACGAACACTGAAGCTTCCTTT
NA	few	TRBJ1-4	TRBV5-5	CASSFRETNEKLFF	TGTGCCAGCAGCTTCCGGGAAACTAATGAAAAACTGTTTTTT
TRBD1	few	TRBJ2-1	TRBV11-3	CASSLEKGASSYNEQLF	TGTGCCAGCAGCTTAGAGAAGGGGGCCAGCTCCTACAATGAGCAGCTCTTC
NA	few	TRBJ1-1	TRBV5-8	CASSLGTTEAFF	TGTGCCAGCAGCTTGGGGACCACTGAAGCTTTCTTT
TRBD2	few	TRBJ2-7	TRBV5-5	CASSTARDYGEQYF	TGTGCCAGCAGCACAGCTAGGGACTACGGGGAGCAGTACTTC
TRBD1	many	TRBJ1-4	TRBV28	CASSSGQGGEKLFF	TGTGCCAGCAGCTCGGGACAGGGTGGGGAAAAACTGTTTTTT
NA	many	TRBJ1-1	TRBV28	CASSLYDFISPSNAEAFF	TGTGCCAGCAGTTTATATGATTTCATATCCCCCTCGAACGCTGAAGCTTTCTTT
TRBD2	many	TRBJ2-7	TRBV12-3/TRBV12-4	CASSLVAGSYEQYF	TGTGCCAGCAGTTTAGTAGCGGGGAGCTACGAGCAGTACTTC
NA	few	TRBJ2-7	TRBV12-3/TRBV12-4	CASSWNAYEQYF	TGTGCCAGCAGTTGGAATGCCTACGAGCAGTACTTC
NA	many	TRBJ2-3	TRBV28	CASSKGGGGADTQYF	TGTGCCAGCAGCAAAGGGGGGGGAGGCGCTGATACGCAGTATTTT
NA	few	TRBJ2-5	TRBV13	CASSHKETQYF	TGTGCCAGCAGCCATAAGGAGACCCAGTACTTC
NA	many	TRBJ2-7	TRBV7-9	CASSLDATNYEQYF	TGTGCCAGCAGCTTAGATGCCACAAACTACGAGCAGTACTTC
NA	many	TRBJ2-5	TRBV28	CASSPPGQRQETQYF	TGTGCCAGCAGTCCCCCAGGACAGCGCCAAGAGACCCAGTACTTC
NA	NA	TRBJ1-1	TRBV5-5	CASSLSGRDTEAFF	TGTGCCAGCAGCTTGTCAGGGAGGGACACTGAAGCTTTCTTT
NA	NA	TRBJ2-7	TRBV6-1	CASSERPGYEQYF	TGTGCCAGCAGTGAAAGACCCGGGTACGAGCAGTACTTC
NA	many	TRBJ2-3	TRBV7-9	CASSFNPDTQYF	TGTGCCAGCAGCTTTAATCCAGATACGCAGTATTTT
TRBD1	few	TRBJ1-5	TRBV10-3	CAISESGQGNQPQHF	TGTGCCATCAGTGAGTCGGGACAGGGCAATCAGCCCCAGCATTTT
NA	many	TRBJ2-7	TRBV27	CASRSFGDKSYEQYF	TGTGCCAGCAGGTCCTTCGGGGACAAATCCTACGAGCAGTACTTC
NA	many	TRBJ1-2	TRBV28	CASSYTGSLYGYTF	TGTGCCAGCAGTTACACTGGCAGCCTGTATGGCTACACCTTC
NA	many	TRBJ2-5	TRBV3-1	CASSQSAVESGQYF	TGTGCCAGCAGCCAAAGCGCTGTGGAAAGCGGACAGTACTTC
NA	many	TRBJ2-2	TRBV28	CASSLYRQNTGELFF	TGTGCCAGCAGTTTATATAGACAGAACACCGGGGAGCTGTTTTTT
NA	many	TRBJ1-1	TRBV5-8	CASSLDGRANTEAFF	TGTGCCAGCAGCTTGGATGGCAGAGCAAACACTGAAGCTTTCTTT
NA	many	TRBJ2-5	TRBV5-1	CASSLSGQETQYF	TGCGCCAGCAGCTTGAGCGGGCAAGAGACCCAGTACTTC
NA	NA	TRBJ1-3	TRBV4-1	CASSQDHSTGNTIYF	TGCGCCAGCAGCCAAGATCACAGTACTGGAAACACCATATATTTT
TRBD1	many	TRBJ2-7	TRBV29-1	CSVDEGATPYEQYF	TGCAGCGTTGATGAGGGGGCGACCCCCTACGAGCAGTACTTC